A single sample is the source of the 5 T cell receptor beta chains below, sequenced in a study of graft-versus-host responses after intestinal transplantation. Data came from immunoSEQ multiplex PCR; TCRdb stores just in-frame clones and leaves some out. Here the sample spans fewer than 9,500 clones, about 70% being singletons. Intraepithelial and lamina propria lymphocytes were released after the graft tissue was processed. Sequences were derived from ileum tissue, sampled about 32 weeks after intestinal transplantation. The receptors derive from a human patient who received an intestinal transplant, so some T cells may come from the graft donor.

Concerning this clone itself: This same CDR3 is encoded by further DNA sequences in the sample. The rearrangement links TRBV13 to TRBJ1-1, with unresolved D. V was trimmed by 0 bases and J by 2 bases, leaving 7 bases between them. Germline V gene data show CDR1 as PRHDT and CDR2 as FYEKMQ (reference sequence). The CDR3 is 14 residues long. The CDR3 bases are TGTGCCAGCAGCTTAGGCCCGACCAACACTGAAGCTTTCTTT. Its protein is CASSLGPTNTEAFF.

This clone is medium-sized in the sample. The chain couples TRBV7-9 to TRBJ1-1; D ambiguous. Trimming left V 1 base short and J 1 base short, with 7 bases between. This CDR3 comprises 14 residues. Germline loops: CDR1 SEHNR, CDR2 FQNEAQ (reference sequence). CDR3 amino acids: CASSLVNKNTEAFF. In DNA form, the CDR3 reads TGTGCCAGCAGCTTAGTCAACAAGAACACTGAAGCTTTCTTT.

The rearrangement uses TRBV5-1 and TRBJ2-5; the match to TRBD2 covers 12 bases. Germline trimming cut 6 bases from V and 4 bases from J; bases unmatched to any gene: 7. The CDR3 totals 15 residues. CDR1 is SGHRS and CDR2 is YFSETQ in the germline V gene. The CDR3 here is CASIRLAGAAETQYF. The CDR3 DNA is TGCGCCAGCATCAGACTAGCGGGGGCTGCAGAGACCCAGTACTTC.

The chain couples TRBV5-1 to TRBJ1-6; a weak D match, TRBD1 (5 bases). In germline, CDR1 is SGHRS, CDR2 YFSETQ. The CDR3 is made up of 16 amino acids. V dropped 4 bases and J dropped 1 base, with 12 bases sitting between them. CDR3 in DNA: TGCGCCAGCAGCCCGGACGGGGGATCCTATAATTCACCCCTCCACTTT. It yields the protein CASSPDGGSYNSPLHF.

The chain employs TRBV29-1 and TRBJ2-5; no reliable D call. This CDR3 region has 13 residues. CDR1 and CDR2 from the germline V gene are SQVTM and ANQGSEA. Trimming pared 1 base from V and 2 bases from J, leaving 8 bases between. The CDR3 protein is CSVEVLFQETQYF. As DNA, the CDR3 is TGCAGCGTTGAAGTCTTATTTCAAGAGACCCAGTACTTC.